A selection of T cell receptor beta chains follows, all from one sample in a study of response to subunit inactivated influenza vaccine. Using its own MiXCR run on the RT-PCR reads, TCRdb lists one record per CDR3 protein. The profile shows hundreds of thousands of distinct CDR3 sequences, roughly 10% of them singletons. These data are also associated with another study on T cells expressing NK-cell markers.

This material consisted of PBMCs from blood, taken on the day of vaccination. The receptor set was obtained from a man over 45 who received an inactivated influenza vaccine. Each CDR3 is given with its conserved first and last residue. A D gene is named only where the DNA matches it firmly. Part of the rows lack a size; the others show once, few, many or a class for expanded clones.

-	13	TRBV29-1	TRBJ2-5	many	CSVEVVLGETQYF	TGCAGCGTTGAAGTGGTATTGGGGGAGACCCAGTACTTC
-	13	TRBV24-1	TRBJ2-3	many	CATSDPPTDTQYF	TGTGCCACCAGTGACCCCCCGACAGATACGCAGTATTTT
TRBD1	14	TRBV2	TRBJ2-7	-	CASKPGQSSYEQYF	TGTGCCAGCAAACCGGGACAGAGCTCCTACGAGCAGTACTTC
-	14	TRBV15	TRBJ2-3	-	CATSRMEGLYTQYF	TGTGCCACCAGCAGAATGGAAGGCCTCTATACGCAGTATTTT
-	16	TRBV10-1	TRBJ2-5	few	CASSDHASGHQETQYF	TGCGCCAGCAGTGATCATGCCTCGGGTCACCAAGAGACCCAGTACTTC
-	16	TRBV18	TRBJ2-2	few	CASSPPGHLNTGELFF	TGTGCCAGCTCACCTCCGGGACACTTGAACACCGGGGAGCTGTTTTTT
TRBD2	14	TRBV10-2	TRBJ2-3	few	CASSEERGTDTQYF	TGCGCCAGCAGTGAGGAGCGGGGGACAGATACGCAGTATTTT
TRBD1	15	TRBV7-8	TRBJ1-1	-	CASSRRGPGYTEAFF	TGTGCCAGCAGCCGAAGGGGGCCTGGATACACTGAAGCTTTCTTT
-	14	TRBV29-1	TRBJ2-1	-	CSVKQGYSYNEQFF	TGCAGCGTCAAACAGGGATATTCCTACAATGAGCAGTTCTTC
-	15	TRBV11-3	TRBJ2-2	once	CASSSGRINTGELFF	TGTGCCAGCAGCTCGGGACGGATTAACACCGGGGAGCTGTTTTTT
-	15	TRBV18	TRBJ1-3	few	CASSSEQGSGNTIYF	TGTGCCAGCTCATCTGAACAGGGCTCTGGAAACACCATATATTTT
TRBD2	14	TRBV5-1	TRBJ2-1	few	CASSLAGLEYEQFF	TGCGCCAGCTCCCTGGCGGGACTAGAATATGAGCAGTTCTTC
-	13	TRBV3-1	TRBJ2-4	many	CASSPGTKNIQYF	TGTGCCAGCAGCCCCGGGACCAAAAACATTCAGTACTTC
TRBD2	16	TRBV24-1	TRBJ2-1	-	CATSDFASGKIHEQFF	TGTGCCACCAGTGATTTCGCTAGCGGGAAAATCCATGAGCAGTTCTTC
-	16	TRBV20-1	TRBJ2-3	-	CSATKRSFFSTDTQYF	TGCAGTGCTACAAAGCGGAGCTTTTTTAGCACAGATACGCAGTATTTT